The 31 T cell receptor beta chains presented below share a single source sample, sequenced in a study of blood T cell repertoires in COVID-19. The repertoire was sequenced with immunoSEQ multiplex PCR; TCRdb's copy has only in-frame clones and lacks some. Among approximately 110,000 clones listed, about 88% were seen once. Sequencing was performed on peripheral blood. These receptors were collected from a man in his forties or fifties with acute or convalescent COVID-19.

The genes are TRBV14 and TRBJ2-3, with a possible D match to TRBD2 (6 bases). Germline CDR1 and CDR2: SGHDN and FVKESK. The length of the CDR3 is 17 residues. With 0 bases removed from V and 2 bases from J, the gap between germline ends came to 15 bases. The CDR3 sequence: CASSQDIPGGPTDTQYF. CDR3 DNA sequence: TGTGCCAGCAGCCAAGATATTCCCGGGGGACCCACAGATACGCAGTATTTT. Full variable domain (outside the CDR3, taken from reference TRBV14 and TRBJ2-3): EAGVTQFPSHSVIEKGQTVTLRCDPISGHDNLYWYRRVMGKEIKFLLHFVKESKQDESGMPNNRFLAERTGGTYSTLKVQPAELEDSGVYFCASSQDIPGGPTDTQYFGPGTRLTVL.

This chain links TRBV11-2 with TRBJ2-7; no reliable D call. The CDR3 spans 14 residues. Per germline, CDR1 SGHAT and CDR2 FQNNGV. V was clipped by 1 base and J by 3 bases, with 10 bases between them. CDR3 coding DNA: TGTGCCAGCAGCTTAGGGCCACGTCTCTACGAGCAGTACTTC. This encodes CASSLGPRLYEQYF.

V gene TRBV24-1 combines with J gene TRBJ1-2, with no clear D. Germline V lookup: CDR1 KGHDR, CDR2 SFDVKD. This CDR3 region has 15 residues. The germline V and J ends were trimmed by 2 bases and 8 bases, with 17 bases remaining between them. The CDR3 nucleotides read TGTGCCACCAGTGATTCCCTGCTTGAGGGAGGAGGCTACACCTTC. This translates into CATSDSLLEGGGYTF.

This chain joins TRBV10-3 and TRBJ2-3; D ambiguous. The CDR3 spans 15 residues. With 2 bases removed from V and 0 bases from J, the gap between germline ends came to 9 bases. CDR1 is ENHRY and CDR2 is SYGVKD in the germline V gene. CDR3 in DNA: TGTGCCATCAGTGAGGACTTGTCGAGCACAGATACGCAGTATTTT. Translation: CAISEDLSSTDTQYF.

V is TRBV27 and J is TRBJ1-2; no reliable D call. V was cut by 6 bases and J by 7 bases, with 15 bases left in between. Germline V gene data show CDR1 as MNHEY and CDR2 as SMNVEV (reference sequence). The CDR3 has 13 residues. The CDR3 coding sequence is TGTGCCAGCAGAGAGACAAGGTTGGGTGGCTACACCTTC. Amino acids: CASRETRLGGYTF.

This chain uses TRBV7-2 with TRBJ1-1; the match to TRBD1 covers 8 bases. With V trimmed by 4 bases and J by 4 bases, 17 bases remained unmatched. The CDR3 is 18 residues long. Germline-derived CDR1 and CDR2 are SGHTA and FQGNSA. The CDR3 region is CASSWGYGTGGRGTEAFF. For the CDR3, the DNA is TGTGCCAGCAGCTGGGGTTACGGTACAGGGGGGCGAGGCACTGAAGCTTTCTTT. Based on the CDR3 plus reference TRBV7-2 and TRBJ1-1, the full variable domain is GAGVSQSPSNKVTEKGKDVELRCDPISGHTALYWYRQSLGQGLEFLIYFQGNSAPDKSGLPSDRFSAERTGGSVSTLTIQRTQQEDSAVYLCASSWGYGTGGRGTEAFFGQGTRLTVV.

The V gene is TRBV9, the J gene TRBJ2-1, with TRBD2 matching over 11 bases. There are 18 residues in the CDR3. The junction had 5 bases not matched to a gene; V was cut back by 0 bases and J by 0 bases. Germline V gives CDR1 SGDLS, CDR2 YYNGEE. The CDR3 protein is CASSVASGGFRSYNEQFF. The CDR3 DNA is TGTGCCAGCAGCGTAGCTAGCGGGGGGTTTCGCTCCTACAATGAGCAGTTCTTC.

This clone was detected only a few times. The chain couples TRBV9 to TRBJ1-6; D is undetermined. The CDR3 length is 16 residues. Trimming removed 2 bases at V and 7 bases at J, with 16 bases between. Per germline, CDR1 SGDLS and CDR2 YYNGEE. The CDR3 bases are TGTGCCAGCAGCGTTGGGCCCTCGGGAGCAAATTCACCCCTCCACTTT. This gives the protein CASSVGPSGANSPLHF.

The chain carries TRBV3-1 (or the pseudogene TRBV3-2) and TRBJ2-3, with D tentatively TRBD2 (7 bases). CDR1 LGHDT and CDR2 YNNKEL come from the germline V gene (reference sequence). The V gene lost 6 bases and the J gene lost 1 base, with 23 bases spanning the gap. The CDR3 spans 18 residues. The CDR3: CASSQRGARGRGTDTQYF. In DNA form, the CDR3 reads TGTGCCAGCAGTCAAAGGGGGGCGCGGGGGAGGGGCACAGATACGCAGTATTTT.

The V gene is TRBV6-1, the J gene TRBJ1-5; D remains unclear. The CDR3 sequence is 16 residues long. CDR1 and CDR2 from the germline V gene are MNHNS and SASEGT. With 3 bases removed from V and 0 bases from J, the gap between germline ends came to 12 bases. The CDR3 sequence: CASSDLQAHSNQPQHF. DNA for the CDR3: TGTGCCAGCAGTGATTTGCAGGCCCATAGCAATCAGCCCCAGCATTTT.

This chain links TRBV24-1 with TRBJ1-1, with D uncertain. CDR1 and CDR2 from the germline V gene are KGHDR and SFDVKD. This CDR3 spans 13 amino acids. Trimming removed 4 bases from V and 4 bases from J, with 9 bases in between. CDR3 in DNA: TGTGCCACCAGTGAAGAACGAGGCACTGAAGCTTTCTTT. Translated: CATSEERGTEAFF.

This chain links TRBV25-1 with TRBJ2-7; 8 bases agree with TRBD1. The CDR3 consists of 15 residues. V dropped 1 base and J dropped 2; count of bases not matched to a gene: 4. The germline V gene has CDR1 MGHDK and CDR2 SYGVNS. CDR3 amino acids: CASSEFPRGPYEQYF. CDR3 nucleotides: TGTGCCAGCAGTGAATTCCCCAGGGGGCCCTACGAGCAGTACTTC.

The genes are TRBV7-9 and TRBJ1-2; D remains unclear. Trimming removed 1 base from V and 2 bases from J, with 11 bases in between. Germline V CDR1 and CDR2: SEHNR, FQNEAQ (reference sequence). This CDR3 comprises 15 residues. The CDR3 DNA reads TGTGCCAGCAGCTTAGGTTCAGGATCCAACTATGGCTACACCTTC. Protein product: CASSLGSGSNYGYTF.

The J gene is TRBJ1-1, the V gene TRBV20-1; D unresolved. The CDR3 runs to 13 residues. Germline V gene data show CDR1 as DFQATT and CDR2 as SNEGSKA (reference sequence). V lost 3 bases and J 2 bases, leaving 10 bases between the germline ends. CDR3 DNA: TGCAGTGCTAGTTTCGGGGTTAACACTGAAGCTTTCTTT. Translated: CSASFGVNTEAFF.

The V and J genes are TRBV27 and TRBJ2-1; 11 positions match TRBD1. CDR3 size: 14 residues. CDR1 and CDR2 (germline): MNHEY, SMNVEV (reference sequence). The V gene end was trimmed by 3 bases and the J gene end by 8 bases; junction bases not matched to a gene: 3. CDR3: CASSLGTGGDEQFF. CDR3 DNA: TGTGCCAGCAGTTTGGGGACAGGGGGGGATGAGCAGTTCTTC.

The rearrangement joins TRBV9 to TRBJ2-2; TRBD2 matches at 11 bases. Unmatched junction bases numbered 7, after V lost 0 bases and J lost 0 bases. The CDR3 has 19 amino acids. Per the germline V gene, CDR1 is SGDLS and CDR2 is YYNGEE. The CDR3 bases are TGTGCCAGCAGCGTAGTGCCTAGCGGGGGGACCTCGAACACCGGGGAGCTGTTTTTT. Amino acids: CASSVVPSGGTSNTGELFF.

The chain recombines TRBV2 with TRBJ2-1, with 13 bases matching TRBD2. CDR3 size: 14 residues. Germline V CDR1 and CDR2: SNHLY, FYNNEI. Unmatched junction bases numbered 5, after V lost 6 bases and J lost 9 bases. The CDR3 protein is CASRKTSGGGEQFF. CDR3 DNA: TGTGCCAGCAGGAAAACTAGCGGGGGGGGTGAGCAGTTCTTC.

CDR3 protein: CANYRDGTEAFF. In DNA form, the CDR3 reads TGTGCCAACTACAGGGATGGCACTGAAGCTTTCTTT. The genes are TRBV3-1 (or the pseudogene TRBV3-2) and TRBJ1-1; D perhaps matches TRBD1 (6 bases). The CDR3 length is 12 residues. The germline V gene has CDR1 LGHDT and CDR2 YNNKEL (reference sequence). Trimming stripped 10 bases from V and 4 bases from J, with 13 bases between.

This clone came up a few times. The gene calls are TRBV3-1 (or the pseudogene TRBV3-2) and TRBJ2-7; 10 nucleotides agree with TRBD1. The V and J ends lost 3 bases and 5 bases, in that order; junction bases with no gene match: 13. This CDR3 spans 17 amino acids. Germline V lookup: CDR1 LGHDT, CDR2 YNNKEL (reference sequence). CDR3 sequence (DNA): TGTGCCAGCAGCCACACAACCGGGACAGGGGTACGGAACGAGCAGTACTTC. It encodes CASSHTTGTGVRNEQYF.

The chain is built from TRBV10-1 and TRBJ1-5, with 7 bases fitting TRBD1. Germline CDR1 and CDR2: WNHNN and SYGVQD (reference sequence). CDR3 length: 14 amino acids. Unmatched junction bases numbered 4, after V lost 6 bases and J lost 2 bases. The CDR3 coding sequence is TGCGCCAGCAGCCAAACAGGGGGCAATCAGCCCCAGCATTTT. This sequence encodes CASSQTGGNQPQHF.

This sequence joins TRBV30 and TRBJ1-2; weak D call: TRBD1 (5 bases). V was trimmed by 3 bases and J by 4 bases, leaving 15 bases between them. Germline-derived CDR1 and CDR2 are GTSNPN and SVGIG (reference sequence). This CDR3 is 14 amino acids long. The CDR3 sequence: CAWRQTDGGYGYTF. In DNA form, the CDR3 reads TGTGCCTGGAGACAAACCGACGGGGGCTATGGCTACACCTTC.

The chain uses TRBV5-4 and TRBJ2-1; 9 positions match TRBD2. V was pared by 0 bases and J by 2 bases, with 12 bases of the junction left unmatched. This CDR3 has 19 residues. CDR1 is SGHNT and CDR2 is YYREEE in the germline V gene (reference sequence). CDR3 bases: TGTGCCAGCAGCTTGGGCCTCCCCTTAGCGGGGGTAACCTACAATGAGCAGTTCTTC. This encodes CASSLGLPLAGVTYNEQFF. Full variable domain (remainder filled in from reference TRBV5-4 and TRBJ2-1): ETGVTQSPTHLIKTRGQQVTLRCSSQSGHNTVSWYQQALGQGPQFIFQYYREEENGRGNFPPRFSGLQFPNYSSELNVNALELDDSALYLCASSLGLPLAGVTYNEQFFGPGTRLTVL.

The chain has TRBV6-6 and TRBJ2-3; possibly TRBD1 for D (5 bases). The germline CDR1 and CDR2 sequences are MNHNY and SVGAGI (reference sequence). V shed 0 bases and J shed 4 bases, with 8 bases lying between them. The CDR3 totals 14 residues. CDR3 DNA: TGTGCCAGCAGTTACTCGGGCAGGGCAGATACGCAGTATTTT. Its translation: CASSYSGRADTQYF.

The V call is TRBV6-5, the J call TRBJ1-2, with TRBD1 matching over 9 bases. V lost 9 bases to trimming and J lost 6 bases; unmatched junction nucleotides: 14. This CDR3 is 15 amino acids long. Germline V gives CDR1 MNHEY, CDR2 SVGAGI. The CDR3 loop reads CASYSRDREYNGYTF. In nucleotides, the CDR3 is TGTGCCAGTTACTCCCGGGACAGGGAATATAATGGCTACACCTTC.

The chain is built from TRBV4-3 and TRBJ1-2; 12 bases fit TRBD1. The germline CDR1 and CDR2 sequences are LGHNA and YSLEER. The CDR3 spans 15 residues. J gave up 8 bases and V 1 base, and 5 bases lay outside the gene matches. In nucleotides, the CDR3 is TGCGCCAGCAGCCAAGCGGGACAGGGGGCTCGAGGCTACACCTTC. This gives the protein CASSQAGQGARGYTF.

The chain's CDR3 is CASSQDPGSTGELFF. The CDR3 nucleotides read TGCGCCAGCAGCCAAGATCCGGGGTCCACCGGGGAGCTGTTTTTT. This chain uses TRBV4-1 with TRBJ2-2; possible D gene TRBD2, 5 bases. Germline V lookup: CDR1 MGHRA, CDR2 YSYEKL. V lost 0 bases and J 4 bases, leaving 9 bases between the germline ends. This CDR3 spans 15 amino acids.

The V call is TRBV5-6, the J call TRBJ2-3; 15 bases align to TRBD2. CDR1 is SGHDT, CDR2 YYEEEE, per germline. Trimming removed 10 bases from V and 0 bases from J; junction bases left unmatched: 3. The CDR3 has 15 residues. Here the CDR3 DNA reads TGTGCCGGGACTAGCGGGGGGCCTAGCACAGATACGCAGTATTTT. Translating it yields CAGTSGGPSTDTQYF.

V and J are TRBV2 and TRBJ1-5; no reliable D call. Deletions cut 8 bases from V and 7 bases from J, with 18 bases between. Per germline, CDR1 SNHLY and CDR2 FYNNEI. CDR3 size: 14 residues. The CDR3: CASQSLDREQPQHF. CDR3 DNA: TGTGCCAGCCAGAGCTTGGACCGGGAACAGCCCCAGCATTTT.

This chain connects TRBV3-1 (or the pseudogene TRBV3-2) to TRBJ2-7, with TRBD1 as a possible D gene (6 bases). CDR1 and CDR2 (germline): LGHDT, YNNKEL (reference sequence). V was shortened by 9 bases and J by 4 bases, with 19 bases between the two germline ends. This CDR3 contains 14 residues. The CDR3 protein is CASSHRGGLYEQYF. Written as DNA, the CDR3 is TGTGCCAGTTCCCACCGTGGGGGCTTATACGAGCAGTACTTC.

The rearrangement links TRBV29-1 to TRBJ1-5, with D possibly matching TRBD1 (5 bases). Germline V gives CDR1 SQVTM, CDR2 ANQGSEA. Trimming shortened V by 3 bases and J by 5 bases, and 14 bases separated the two germline ends. The CDR3 extends over 14 amino acids. This CDR3 reads CSVDSGQGDQPQHF. CDR3 nucleotide sequence: TGCAGCGTTGACTCTGGCCAGGGCGATCAGCCCCAGCATTTT. The full variable domain, completed using reference TRBV29-1 and TRBJ1-5, is SAVISQKPSRDICQRGTSLTIQCQVDSQVTMMFWYRQQPGQSLTLIATANQGSEATYESGFVIDKFPISRPNLTFSTLTVSNMSPEDSSIYLCSVDSGQGDQPQHFGDGTRLSIL.

The chain is built from TRBV10-3 and TRBJ1-3; TRBD1 aligns across 9 bases. The trim removed 3 bases at V and 3 bases at J, leaving 9 bases unmatched. This CDR3 is built from 17 residues. Germline assignment: CDR1 ENHRY and CDR2 SYGVKD. CDR3 loop: CAISDSYRGQGGNTIYF. The CDR3 DNA sequence: TGTGCCATCAGTGACTCTTACAGGGGGCAAGGTGGAAACACCATATATTTT.